The source of this T cell receptor beta chain is a study of T cells in Graves' hyperthyroidism and ophthalmopathy. Study-level points and caveats: Ophthalmopathy, which appeared later, was predicted by the model a median approximately 6 months before onset. Blood held most thyroid clonotypes expanded above 0.001 frequency.

This CDR3 contains 14 residues. Per the germline V gene, CDR1 is MNHEY and CDR2 is SMNVEV (reference sequence). V was shortened by 2 bases and J by 0 bases, with 7 bases between the two germline ends. From RNA transcripts, TCR beta CDR3 regions were amplified. The TCR CDR3 first-round RT-PCR relied on the HTBI primer set. TCRdb reanalysed the multiplex PCR reads using MiXCR and keeps one entry per CDR3 protein. The sample lists about 400,000 distinct CDR3 sequences; around 13% were seen once. This clonotype came up many times. Its antigen is currently unknown. Material: blood. This sequence joins TRBV27 and TRBJ1-1; D remains unclear. The receptor's source is a woman aged 18 to 35 with Graves' hyperthyroidism. The CDR3 loop is CASSLVSMNTEAFF. CDR3 bases: TGTGCCAGCAGTTTAGTCAGCATGAACACTGAAGCTTTCTTT.